The 27 T cell receptor beta chains presented below share a single source sample, sequenced in a study of OX40 agonist ivuxolimab in advanced cancers. The protocol was immunoSEQ multiplex PCR, while the TCRdb copy is restricted to in-frame clones and leaves out a portion. In the table there are tens of thousands of clones, 65% to 90% of which are singletons. The specimen comprised CD4+ or CD8+ T cells sorted from blood, sampled in a trial of the OX40 agonist ivuxolimab. All receptors come from an adult with an advanced solid tumor such as melanoma, head and neck, liver or kidney cancer.

This clone appeared once. The chain is built from TRBV13 and TRBJ2-1, with no clear D. The CDR3 sequence is 14 residues long. With 4 bases removed from V and 4 bases from J, the gap between germline ends came to 11 bases. Germline values: CDR1 PRHDT, CDR2 FYEKMQ (reference sequence). Here the CDR3 reads CASSSPTLYNEQFF. The CDR3 DNA follows: TGTGCCAGCAGCTCCCCTACACTTTACAATGAGCAGTTCTTC.

CDR3 coding DNA: TGCGCCAGCAGCTTGGAAGCTAGCGGGACCCCCTACGAGCAGTACTTC. Protein: CASSLEASGTPYEQYF. J is TRBJ2-7 and V is TRBV5-1; TRBD2 agrees at 9 bases. CDR3 size: 16 residues. Losses at the gene ends were 0 bases for V and 2 bases for J; bases not matched to a gene: 6. CDR1 SGHRS and CDR2 YFSETQ come from the germline V gene. Together with reference TRBV5-1 and TRBJ2-7, the CDR3 gives the full variable domain: KAGVTQTPRYLIKTRGQQVTLSCSPISGHRSVSWYQQTPGQGLQFLFEYFSETQRNKGNFPGRFSGRQFSNSRSEMNVSTLELGDSALYLCASSLEASGTPYEQYFGPGTRLTVT.

The V and J genes are TRBV6-1 and TRBJ2-3; 8 bases are shared with TRBD2. The V gene's germline CDR1 is MNHNS and CDR2 SASEGT. Trimming at V came to 7 bases and at J to 1 base, leaving 7 bases not matched to a gene. The CDR3 has 15 residues. This CDR3 reads CASTRAGARTDTQYF. The CDR3 bases are TGTGCCAGCACTAGAGCGGGGGCCCGCACAGATACGCAGTATTTT.

As to this clone: This same CDR3 is encoded by further DNA sequences in the sample. The chain carries TRBV14 and TRBJ2-7; D not certain. V lost 1 base and J lost 3, with 1 base in between. Germline loops: CDR1 SGHDN, CDR2 FVKESK. This CDR3 spans 11 amino acids. In DNA form, the CDR3 reads TGTGCCAGCAGCCAAGGCTACGAGCAGTACTTC. Translated: CASSQGYEQYF. Using reference TRBV14 and TRBJ2-7 for the parts outside the CDR3, the full variable domain is EAGVTQFPSHSVIEKGQTVTLRCDPISGHDNLYWYRRVMGKEIKFLLHFVKESKQDESGMPNNRFLAERTGGTYSTLKVQPAELEDSGVYFCASSQGYEQYFGPGTRLTVT.

The chain has TRBV7-9 and TRBJ2-7; D call uncertain. The CDR3 sequence is 14 residues long. Deletions cut 0 bases from V and 0 bases from J, with 6 bases between. Per the germline V gene, CDR1 is SEHNR and CDR2 is FQNEAQ (reference sequence). The CDR3 DNA reads TGTGCCAGCAGCTTAGCAGCAAGCTCCTACGAGCAGTACTTC. It codes for CASSLAASSYEQYF.

This chain links TRBV5-1 with TRBJ2-5, with 7 bases lining up with TRBD2. Germline V gives CDR1 SGHRS, CDR2 YFSETQ. The CDR3 length is 14 residues. V lost 5 bases and J lost 0; bases outside the gene matches: 4. The CDR3 loop is CASSSAGNQETQYF. The CDR3 bases are TGCGCCAGCAGTTCAGCGGGGAACCAAGAGACCCAGTACTTC.

The genes are TRBV21-1 and TRBJ2-7; whether TRBD2, the table's D call, matches the DNA was not checked. TRBV21-1 is a listed pseudogene. The CDR3 consists of 12 residues. The DNA for the CDR3 is TGTGCCAGCAGAGGACTAACCTACGAGCAGTACTTC. The encoded protein is CASRGLTYEQYF.

The chain couples TRBV7-6 to TRBJ2-7, with D perhaps assigned TRBD1 or TRBD2 (5 bases each). The CDR3 is 16 amino acids. V was shortened by 5 bases and J by 2 bases, with 19 bases between the two germline ends. Germline V gives CDR1 SGHVS, CDR2 FNYEAQ. In DNA, the CDR3 is TGTGCCAGCAGCCCTAGCTCGACAGATCGGGCCTACGAGCAGTACTTC. Its translation: CASSPSSTDRAYEQYF.

The CDR3 coding sequence is TGTGCCAGCAGCTCACAGGGGGGCGAGAATGAAAAACTGTTTTTT. Protein product: CASSSQGGENEKLFF. This rearrangement joins TRBV7-9 to TRBJ1-4, with 8 bases aligning to TRBD1. Germline CDR1 is SEHNR and CDR2 is FQNEAQ (reference sequence). J gave up 5 bases and V 4 bases, and 6 bases lay outside the gene matches. The CDR3 runs to 15 residues.

This sequence joins TRBV5-1 and TRBJ1-3; the match to TRBD1 covers 8 bases. The germline CDR1 and CDR2 sequences are SGHRS and YFSETQ. V shed 4 bases and J 0 bases; nucleotides not matched to a gene: 6. This CDR3 is 16 amino acids long. CDR3 loop: CASSDGQGNSGNTIYF. In nucleotides, the CDR3 is TGCGCCAGCAGCGACGGACAGGGAAACTCTGGAAACACCATATATTTT. The full variable domain, completed using reference TRBV5-1 and TRBJ1-3, is KAGVTQTPRYLIKTRGQQVTLSCSPISGHRSVSWYQQTPGQGLQFLFEYFSETQRNKGNFPGRFSGRQFSNSRSEMNVSTLELGDSALYLCASSDGQGNSGNTIYFGEGSWLTVV.

The chain couples TRBV5-1 to TRBJ1-2, with TRBD1 matching over 7 bases. The V segment lost 5 bases and the J segment 1 base; nucleotides outside the gene matches: 8. CDR1 is SGHRS and CDR2 is YFSETQ in the germline V gene. This CDR3 comprises 15 residues. CDR3 nucleotides: TGCGCCAGCAGTTTAACAGGACAGGATAACTATGGCTACACCTTC. Translated, it gives CASSLTGQDNYGYTF.

This clone was counted only a few times. This rearrangement joins TRBV30 to TRBJ2-1, with TRBD2 matching over 10 bases. Germline values: CDR1 GTSNPN, CDR2 SVGIG (reference sequence). CDR3 length: 15 residues. The trim removed 3 bases at V and 7 bases at J, leaving 9 bases unmatched. CDR3 nucleotide sequence: TGTGCCTGGAGGAGACTAGCGGGTCCCCTAAATGAGCAGTTCTTC. As protein: CAWRRLAGPLNEQFF.

The CDR3: CASSESTGVSWYEQYF. For the CDR3, the DNA is TGCGCCAGCAGTGAGTCAACAGGGGTGAGTTGGTACGAGCAGTACTTC. The rearrangement uses TRBV10-1 and TRBJ2-7; 7 nucleotides line up with TRBD1. This CDR3 comprises 16 residues. The V gene end was trimmed by 0 bases and the J gene end by 4 bases; junction bases not matched to a gene: 9. CDR1 WNHNN and CDR2 SYGVQD come from the germline V gene (reference sequence).

This rearrangement joins TRBV5-1 to TRBJ2-6; D remains unclear. Trimming took off 4 bases at V and 0 bases at J, with 5 bases between the two ends. This CDR3 has 14 residues. The germline V gene has CDR1 SGHRS and CDR2 YFSETQ. Written as DNA, the CDR3 is TGCGCCAGCAGCCCCAGCTCTGGGGCCAACGTCCTGACTTTC. Encoded protein: CASSPSSGANVLTF.

This clone showed up just a few times. This chain joins TRBV5-1 and TRBJ2-5, with 13 nucleotides matching TRBD2. The length of the CDR3 is 17 residues. J lost 2 bases, V lost 2 bases, and 6 bases had no gene match. Germline loops: CDR1 SGHRS, CDR2 YFSETQ. CDR3 nucleotide sequence: TGCGCCAGCAGCTTAGCCGGGACTAGCGGGGCACAAGAGACCCAGTACTTC. Translating gives CASSLAGTSGAQETQYF.

The rearrangement uses TRBV30 and TRBJ1-1; D gene unclear. Germline CDR1 reads GTSNPN; CDR2 reads SVGIG (reference sequence). The CDR3 consists of 14 residues. V was cut by 4 bases and J by 1 base, with 13 bases left in between. Here the CDR3 DNA reads TGTGCCTGGAACCATGACATGTCGAACACTGAAGCTTTCTTT. Protein: CAWNHDMSNTEAFF. The complete variable domain, with remaining parts taken from reference TRBV30 and TRBJ1-1, reads SQTIHQWPATLVQPVGSPLSLECTVEGTSNPNLYWYRQAAGRGLQLLFYSVGIGQISSEVPQNLSASRPQDRQFILSSKKLLLSDSGFYLCAWNHDMSNTEAFFGQGTRLTVV.

CDR3 amino acids: CAWRRGTENEKLFF. Written as DNA, the CDR3 is TGTGCCTGGAGACGGGGGACAGAAAATGAAAAACTGTTTTTT. The V gene is TRBV30, the J gene TRBJ1-4, with 7 positions matching TRBD1. The CDR3 is 14 residues long. Per germline, CDR1 GTSNPN and CDR2 SVGIG (reference sequence). V lost 3 bases and J lost 5; bases outside the gene matches: 6.

This clone was observed a handful of times. The gene calls are TRBV5-1 and TRBJ2-1, with 9 positions matching TRBD2. The CDR3 extends over 15 amino acids. Per the germline V gene, CDR1 is SGHRS and CDR2 is YFSETQ. Trimming cost V 3 bases and J 5 bases; bases outside gene matches: 6. The CDR3 reads CASSSFAGGNNEQFF. CDR3 coding DNA: TGCGCCAGCAGCTCATTCGCGGGAGGGAACAATGAGCAGTTCTTC.

As DNA, the CDR3 is TGTGCTAGTGGTTTGCCTCCAGGGACAGGTTCCTACAATGAGCAGTTCTTC. The encoded protein is CASGLPPGTGSYNEQFF. The V call is TRBV12-5, the J call TRBJ2-1, with 8 bases lining up with TRBD1. CDR3 length: 17 amino acids. Germline V gives CDR1 LGHNT, CDR2 FRNRAP. The ends lost 2 bases at V and 1 base at J; junction bases unmatched: 7. The full variable domain, its missing parts supplied by reference TRBV12-5 and TRBJ2-1, is DARVTQTPRHKVTEMGQEVTMRCQPILGHNTVFWYRQTMMQGLELLAYFRNRAPLDDSGMPKDRFSAEMPDATLATLKIQPSEPRDSAVYFCASGLPPGTGSYNEQFFGPGTRLTVL.

The CDR3 region is CASSPSSGIYNEQFF. CDR3 nucleotides: TGTGCCAGCTCACCATCTAGCGGGATCTACAATGAGCAGTTCTTC. The chain uses TRBV18 and TRBJ2-1; 9 nucleotides line up with TRBD2. Germline V gene lookup returns CDR1 KGHSH and CDR2 LQKENI. CDR3 length equals 15 residues. V trimming: 2 bases; J trimming: 3 bases; junction bases outside the gene matches: 2. Together with reference TRBV18 and TRBJ2-1, the CDR3 gives the full variable domain: NAGVMQNPRHLVRRRGQEARLRCSPMKGHSHVYWYRQLPEEGLKFMVYLQKENIIDESGMPKERFSAEFPKEGPSILRIQQVVRGDSAAYFCASSPSSGIYNEQFFGPGTRLTVL.

This sequence joins TRBV6-1 and TRBJ1-4; perhaps TRBD1 as D (5 bases). The germline CDR1 and CDR2 sequences are MNHNS and SASEGT. The CDR3 is 15 residues long. V lost 0 bases and J 4 bases, leaving 9 bases between the germline ends. CDR3 sequence: CASSEAPGNNEKLFF. In DNA, the CDR3 is TGTGCCAGCAGTGAAGCTCCAGGGAATAATGAAAAACTGTTTTTT.

The chain has TRBV7-6 and TRBJ2-7; D remains unclear. The CDR3 runs to 14 residues. Trimming left V 7 bases short and J 5 bases short, with 18 bases between. CDR1 and CDR2 from the germline V gene are SGHVS and FNYEAQ. The CDR3 reads CASTSPVLGDEQYF. In DNA, the CDR3 is TGTGCCAGCACCTCCCCCGTTTTAGGTGACGAGCAGTACTTC.

The chain combines TRBV6-1 with TRBJ1-3; D possibly corresponds to TRBD1 (6 bases). This CDR3 has 15 amino acids. Looked up from germline, CDR1 is MNHNS and CDR2 is SASEGT. Trimming removed 4 bases at V and 1 base at J, with 11 bases between. This chain's CDR3 is CASSATQGSGNTIYF. For the CDR3, the DNA is TGTGCCAGCAGTGCCACACAGGGATCTGGAAACACCATATATTTT.

The chain couples TRBV5-1 to TRBJ2-7; 7 bases fit TRBD2. Germline CDR1 SGHRS, CDR2 YFSETQ. The trim removed 0 bases at V and 3 bases at J, leaving 12 bases unmatched. This CDR3 is built from 17 residues. The CDR3: CASSLAGGGSFVYEQYF. The CDR3 nucleotides are TGCGCCAGCAGCTTGGCCGGAGGCGGGAGTTTCGTCTACGAGCAGTACTTC.

This clone showed up just once. The chain has TRBV6-1 and TRBJ1-2; 7 nucleotides align to TRBD1. Germline values: CDR1 MNHNS, CDR2 SASEGT. The CDR3 sequence is 14 residues long. Losses at the gene ends were 1 base for V and 5 bases for J; bases not matched to a gene: 4. The CDR3 bases are TGTGCCAGCAGTGAAGGAGGGGGCGGGTATGGCTACACCTTC. Its translation is CASSEGGGGYGYTF.

This clone was picked up one time. The V call is TRBV2, the J call TRBJ2-1; 9 bases fit TRBD2. V was pared by 1 base and J by 8 bases, with 9 bases of the junction left unmatched. This CDR3 is 16 amino acids long. Germline values: CDR1 SNHLY, CDR2 FYNNEI. Written as DNA, the CDR3 is TGTGCCAGCAGTGAAGGCCTAGCGGGAAACGGGCATGAGCAGTTCTTC. Translating gives CASSEGLAGNGHEQFF.

V usage is TRBV6-5 and J usage is TRBJ1-6; 8 positions agree with TRBD1. The CDR3 runs to 14 residues. With V trimmed by 4 bases and J by 7 bases, 3 bases remained unmatched. Germline-derived CDR1 and CDR2 are MNHEY and SVGAGI. CDR3 bases: TGTGCCAGCAGTTGGGGACAGGCGAATTCACCCCTCCACTTT. This sequence encodes CASSWGQANSPLHF.